A selection of T cell receptor beta chains follows, all from one sample in a study of Tregs in tolerant kidney transplant recipients. Data came from immunoSEQ multiplex PCR; TCRdb stores just in-frame clones and leaves some out. The table shows over 60,000 clones, with nearly 98% occurring only once. The input for sequencing was CD4+ T cells from blood, taken before the transplant. The source is a human donor who received a combined kidney and bone marrow transplant. CDR3s include the opening cysteine and the closing phenylalanine or tryptophan. A D gene is named only where the DNA matches it firmly. Expanded clones get a size class; other rows say once, few or many, or leave the size out.

clone size: .; V gene: TRBV4-3; J gene: TRBJ2-2; D gene: TRBD2; CDR3 DNA: TGCGCCAGCAGCCTTAGCGGGGGGGCGGCCGGGGAGCTGTTTTTT; CDR3 protein: CASSLSGGAAGELFF
clone size: .; V gene: TRBV7-3; J gene: TRBJ2-1; D gene: .; CDR3 DNA: TGTGCCAGCAGCTTGAACGCTGCGGGTGAGCAGTTCTTC; CDR3 protein: CASSLNAAGEQFF
clone size: .; V gene: TRBV7-2; J gene: TRBJ1-1; D gene: .; CDR3 DNA: TGTGCCAGCAGATCCGTGGGGGGTAACACTGAAGCTTTCTTT; CDR3 protein: CASRSVGGNTEAFF
clone size: .; V gene: TRBV5-1; J gene: TRBJ2-1; D gene: TRBD1; CDR3 DNA: TGCGCCAGCAGCACCGACCTGGGACAGGGAGTCAATGAGCAGTTCTTC; CDR3 protein: CASSTDLGQGVNEQFF
clone size: .; V gene: TRBV18; J gene: TRBJ2-5; D gene: TRBD1; CDR3 DNA: TGTGCCAGCTCAGTAGGGACAGGGGGCGAAGAGACCCAGTACTTC; CDR3 protein: CASSVGTGGEETQYF
clone size: .; V gene: TRBV27; J gene: TRBJ2-7; D gene: .; CDR3 DNA: TGTGCCAGCAGTTTTGGAGTATACCGTTTCTACGAGCAGTACTTC; CDR3 protein: CASSFGVYRFYEQYF
clone size: .; V gene: TRBV19; J gene: TRBJ1-1; D gene: .; CDR3 DNA: TGTGCCAGTAGTATAGGACAGCCGAACACTGAAGCTTTCTTT; CDR3 protein: CASSIGQPNTEAFF
clone size: .; V gene: TRBV20-1; J gene: TRBJ2-7; D gene: .; CDR3 DNA: TGCAGTGCTGGGGCACCAAGTGGGCAGTACTTC; CDR3 protein: CSAGAPSGQYF
clone size: .; V gene: TRBV7-9; J gene: TRBJ2-5; D gene: TRBD2; CDR3 DNA: TGTGCCAGCAGCTGGGTAACTAGCGGGAAAGAGACCCAGTACTTC; CDR3 protein: CASSWVTSGKETQYF
clone size: once; V gene: TRBV5-1; J gene: TRBJ2-7; D gene: TRBD2; CDR3 DNA: TGCGCCAGCAGCTTGGAGAGCGGGAGAGGGGCCTACGAGCAGTACTTC; CDR3 protein: CASSLESGRGAYEQYF
clone size: .; V gene: TRBV4-1; J gene: TRBJ1-5; D gene: .; CDR3 DNA: TGCGCCAGCAGCCTCTACCGGGAAGATCAGCCCCAGCATTTT; CDR3 protein: CASSLYREDQPQHF
clone size: .; V gene: TRBV9; J gene: TRBJ1-1; D gene: TRBD1; CDR3 DNA: TGTGCCAGCAGCGTCGAGGGGGCAGTGAACACTGAAGCTTTCTTT; CDR3 protein: CASSVEGAVNTEAFF
clone size: .; V gene: TRBV4-2; J gene: TRBJ2-3; D gene: TRBD2; CDR3 DNA: TGTGCCAGCAGCCAAGATTCGGATCTAGCGGGAGTCACAGATACGCAGTATTTT; CDR3 protein: CASSQDSDLAGVTDTQYF